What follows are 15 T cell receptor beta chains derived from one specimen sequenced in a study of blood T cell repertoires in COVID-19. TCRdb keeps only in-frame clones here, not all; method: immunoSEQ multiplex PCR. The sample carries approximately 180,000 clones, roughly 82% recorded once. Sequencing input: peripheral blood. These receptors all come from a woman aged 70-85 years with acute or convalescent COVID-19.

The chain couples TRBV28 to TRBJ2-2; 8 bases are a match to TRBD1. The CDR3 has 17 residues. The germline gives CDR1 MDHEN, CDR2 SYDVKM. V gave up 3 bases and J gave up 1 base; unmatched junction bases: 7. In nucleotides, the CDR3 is TGTGCCAGCAGTTTTTCCGGCAGGGGGCAGAACACCGGGGAGCTGTTTTTT. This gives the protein CASSFSGRGQNTGELFF. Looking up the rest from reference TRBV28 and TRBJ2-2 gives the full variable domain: DVKVTQSSRYLVKRTGEKVFLECVQDMDHENMFWYRQDPGLGLRLIYFSYDVKMKEKGDIPEGYSVSREKKERFSLILESASTNQTSMYLCASSFSGRGQNTGELFFGEGSRLTVL.

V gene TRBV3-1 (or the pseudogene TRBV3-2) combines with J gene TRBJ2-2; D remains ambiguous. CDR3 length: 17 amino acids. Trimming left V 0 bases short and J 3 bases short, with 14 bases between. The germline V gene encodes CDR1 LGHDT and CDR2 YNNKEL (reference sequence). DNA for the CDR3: TGTGCCAGCAGCCAAGATATCGTACGGGTTGACACCGGGGAGCTGTTTTTT. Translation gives CASSQDIVRVDTGELFF.

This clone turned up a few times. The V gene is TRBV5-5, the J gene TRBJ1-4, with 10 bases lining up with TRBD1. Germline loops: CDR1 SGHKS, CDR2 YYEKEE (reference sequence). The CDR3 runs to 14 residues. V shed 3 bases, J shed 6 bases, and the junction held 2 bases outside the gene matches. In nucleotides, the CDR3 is TGTGCCAGCAGCTCTGGGACAGGGGATGAAAAACTGTTTTTT. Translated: CASSSGTGDEKLFF.

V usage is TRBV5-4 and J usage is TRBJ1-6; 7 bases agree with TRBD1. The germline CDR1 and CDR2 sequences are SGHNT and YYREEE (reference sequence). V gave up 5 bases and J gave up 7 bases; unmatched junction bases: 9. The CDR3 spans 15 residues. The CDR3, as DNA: TGTGCCAGCAGATCGGCCGGGACAGAGAATTCACCCCTCCACTTT. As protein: CASRSAGTENSPLHF.

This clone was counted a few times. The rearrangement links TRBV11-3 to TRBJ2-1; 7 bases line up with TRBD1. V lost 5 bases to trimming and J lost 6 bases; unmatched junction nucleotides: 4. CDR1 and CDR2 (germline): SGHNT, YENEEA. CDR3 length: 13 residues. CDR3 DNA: TGTGCCAGCAGCCAAGACAGGGCCAATGAGCAGTTCTTC. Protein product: CASSQDRANEQFF.

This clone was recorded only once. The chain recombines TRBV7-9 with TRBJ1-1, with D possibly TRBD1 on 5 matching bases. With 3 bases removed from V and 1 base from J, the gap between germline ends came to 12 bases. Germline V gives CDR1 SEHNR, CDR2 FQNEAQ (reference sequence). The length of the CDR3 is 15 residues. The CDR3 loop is CASSFGDFRNTEAFF. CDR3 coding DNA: TGTGCCAGCAGCTTCGGGGACTTCAGGAACACTGAAGCTTTCTTT.

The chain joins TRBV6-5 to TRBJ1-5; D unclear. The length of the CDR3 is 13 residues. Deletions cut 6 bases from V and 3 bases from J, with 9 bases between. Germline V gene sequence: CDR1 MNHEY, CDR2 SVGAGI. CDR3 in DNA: TGTGCCAGCAGCCCCCTAAACAATCAGCCCCAGCATTTT. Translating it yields CASSPLNNQPQHF.

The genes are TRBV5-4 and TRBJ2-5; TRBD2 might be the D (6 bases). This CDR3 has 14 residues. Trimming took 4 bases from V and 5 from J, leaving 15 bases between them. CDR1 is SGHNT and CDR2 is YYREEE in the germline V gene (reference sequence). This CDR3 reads CASSPRGSGETQYF. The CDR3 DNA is TGTGCCAGCAGCCCCCGGGGGTCGGGGGAGACCCAGTACTTC.

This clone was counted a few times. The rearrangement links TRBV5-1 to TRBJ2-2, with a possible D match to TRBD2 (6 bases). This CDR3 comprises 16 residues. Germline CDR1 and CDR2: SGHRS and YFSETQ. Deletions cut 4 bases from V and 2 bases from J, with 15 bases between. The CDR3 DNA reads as TGCGCCAGCAGCCGGGACTCCCAGTTAAACACCGGGGAGCTGTTTTTT. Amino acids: CASSRDSQLNTGELFF.

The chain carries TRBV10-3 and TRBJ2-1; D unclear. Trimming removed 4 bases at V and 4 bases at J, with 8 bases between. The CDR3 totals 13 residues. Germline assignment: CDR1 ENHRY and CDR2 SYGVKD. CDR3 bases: TGTGCCATCAGTGGCGTCGGTTACAATGAGCAGTTCTTC. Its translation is CAISGVGYNEQFF.

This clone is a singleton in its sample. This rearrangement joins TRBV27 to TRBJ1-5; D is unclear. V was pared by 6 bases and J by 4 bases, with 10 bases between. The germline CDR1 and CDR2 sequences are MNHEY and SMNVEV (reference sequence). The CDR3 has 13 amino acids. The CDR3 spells CASRQMINQPQHF. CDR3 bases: TGTGCCAGCAGACAGATGATAAATCAGCCCCAGCATTTT.

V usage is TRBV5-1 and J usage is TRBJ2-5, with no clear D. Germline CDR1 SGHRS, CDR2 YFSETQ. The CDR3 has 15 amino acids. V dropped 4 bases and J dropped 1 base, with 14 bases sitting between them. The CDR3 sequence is CASSPAGTGQETQYF. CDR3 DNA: TGCGCCAGCAGCCCGGCAGGAACCGGCCAAGAGACCCAGTACTTC.

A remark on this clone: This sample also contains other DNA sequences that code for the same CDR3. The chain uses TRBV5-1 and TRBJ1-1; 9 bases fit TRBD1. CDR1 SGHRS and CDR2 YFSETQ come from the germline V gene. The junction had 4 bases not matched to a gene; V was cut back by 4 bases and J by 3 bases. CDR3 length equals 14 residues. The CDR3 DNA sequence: TGCGCCAGCAGCCTGACAGGGGGGGACACTGAAGCTTTCTTT. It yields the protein CASSLTGGDTEAFF.

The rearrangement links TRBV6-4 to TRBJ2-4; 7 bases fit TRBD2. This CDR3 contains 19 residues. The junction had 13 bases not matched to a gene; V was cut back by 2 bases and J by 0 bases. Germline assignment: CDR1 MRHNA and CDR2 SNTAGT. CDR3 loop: CASSDPRMTSPIAKNIQYF. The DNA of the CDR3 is TGTGCCAGCAGTGACCCCAGGATGACTAGCCCAATAGCCAAAAACATTCAGTACTTC.

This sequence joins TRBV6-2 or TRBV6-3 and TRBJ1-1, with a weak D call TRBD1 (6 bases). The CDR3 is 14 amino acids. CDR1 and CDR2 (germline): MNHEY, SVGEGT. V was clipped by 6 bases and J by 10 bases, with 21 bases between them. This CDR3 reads CASSPLSKTGRAFF. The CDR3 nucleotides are TGTGCCAGCAGCCCATTATCCAAGACAGGACGAGCTTTCTTT.